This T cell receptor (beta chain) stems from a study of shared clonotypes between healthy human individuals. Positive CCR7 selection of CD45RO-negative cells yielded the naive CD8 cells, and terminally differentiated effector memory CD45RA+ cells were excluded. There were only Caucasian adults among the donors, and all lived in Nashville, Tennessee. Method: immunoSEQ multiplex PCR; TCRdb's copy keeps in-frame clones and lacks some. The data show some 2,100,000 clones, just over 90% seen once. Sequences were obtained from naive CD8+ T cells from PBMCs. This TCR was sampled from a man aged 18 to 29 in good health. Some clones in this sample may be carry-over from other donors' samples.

This CDR3 reads CASRHKSGSPLPYYEQYF. The CDR3 coding sequence is TGTGCCAGCAGACACAAATCCGGAAGTCCCCTCCCCTACTACGAGCAGTACTTC. The chain couples TRBV13 to TRBJ2-7; D is undetermined. The CDR3 covers 18 residues. Germline CDR1 and CDR2: PRHDT and FYEKMQ (reference sequence). Trimming removed 6 bases at V and 3 bases at J, with 27 bases between.